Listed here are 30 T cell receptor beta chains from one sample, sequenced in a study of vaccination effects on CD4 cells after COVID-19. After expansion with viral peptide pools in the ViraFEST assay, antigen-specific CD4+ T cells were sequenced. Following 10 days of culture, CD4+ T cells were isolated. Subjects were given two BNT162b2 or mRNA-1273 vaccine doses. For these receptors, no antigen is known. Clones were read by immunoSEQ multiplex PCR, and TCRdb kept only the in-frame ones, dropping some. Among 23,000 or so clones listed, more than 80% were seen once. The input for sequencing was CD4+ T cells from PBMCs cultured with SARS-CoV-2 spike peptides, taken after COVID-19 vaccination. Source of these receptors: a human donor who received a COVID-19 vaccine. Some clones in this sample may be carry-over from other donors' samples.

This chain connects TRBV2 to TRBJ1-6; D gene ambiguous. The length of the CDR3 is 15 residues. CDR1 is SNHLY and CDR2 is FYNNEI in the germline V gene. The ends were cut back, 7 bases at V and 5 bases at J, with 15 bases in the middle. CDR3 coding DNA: TGTGCCAGCATCCGGTATTCTCAAAATAATTCACCCCTCCACTTT. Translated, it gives CASIRYSQNNSPLHF. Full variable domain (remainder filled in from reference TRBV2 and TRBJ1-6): EPEVTQTPSHQVTQMGQEVILRCVPISNHLYFYWYRQILGQKVEFLVSFYNNEISEKSEIFDDQFSVERPDGSNFTLKIRSTKLEDSAMYFCASIRYSQNNSPLHFGNGTRLTVT.

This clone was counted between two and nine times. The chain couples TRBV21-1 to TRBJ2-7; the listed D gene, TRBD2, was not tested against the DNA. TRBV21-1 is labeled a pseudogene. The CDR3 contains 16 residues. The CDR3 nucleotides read TGTGCCAGCAGCAAAGAGGGGAGGAGCAGGTGTAACGAGCAGTACGTC. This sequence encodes CASSKEGRSRCNEQYV.

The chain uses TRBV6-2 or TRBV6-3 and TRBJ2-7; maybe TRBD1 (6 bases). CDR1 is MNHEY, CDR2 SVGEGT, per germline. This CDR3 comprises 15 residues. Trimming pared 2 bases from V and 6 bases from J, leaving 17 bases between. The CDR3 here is CASSYGGAGAGEQYV. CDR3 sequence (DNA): TGTGCCAGCAGTTACGGTGGCGCAGGGGCGGGCGAGCAGTACGTC.

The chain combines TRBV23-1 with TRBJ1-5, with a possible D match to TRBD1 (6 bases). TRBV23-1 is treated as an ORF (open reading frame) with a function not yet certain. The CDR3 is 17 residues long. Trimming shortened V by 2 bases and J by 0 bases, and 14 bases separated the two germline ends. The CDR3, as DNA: TGCGCCAGCAGTCAAGCAGGGGAGGAGAGTAGCAATCAGCCCCAGCATTTT. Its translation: CASSQAGEESSNQPQHF.

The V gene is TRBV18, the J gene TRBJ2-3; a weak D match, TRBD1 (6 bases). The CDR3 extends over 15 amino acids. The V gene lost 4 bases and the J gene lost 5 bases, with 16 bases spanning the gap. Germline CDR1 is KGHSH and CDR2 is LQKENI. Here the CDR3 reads CASSQSRGREDTQYF. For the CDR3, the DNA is TGTGCCAGCTCACAAAGCAGGGGTCGTGAAGATACGCAGTATTTT.

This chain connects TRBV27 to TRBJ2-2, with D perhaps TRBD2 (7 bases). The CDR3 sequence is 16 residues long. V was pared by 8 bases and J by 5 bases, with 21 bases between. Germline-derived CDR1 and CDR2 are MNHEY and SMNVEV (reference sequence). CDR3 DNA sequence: TGTGCCAGCTGTTCCTTTTTTGGGGGGGCAACCGGGGAGCTGTTTTTT. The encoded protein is CASCSFFGGATGELFF.

The CDR3 DNA reads as TGCGCCAGCACTTCAGGTTTTGGAAACACCATATATTTT. Amino acid sequence: CASTSGFGNTIYF. V usage is TRBV5-1 and J usage is TRBJ1-3, with D unresolved. This CDR3 comprises 13 residues. Per germline, CDR1 SGHRS and CDR2 YFSETQ. Trimming stripped 6 bases from V and 3 bases from J, with 10 bases between.

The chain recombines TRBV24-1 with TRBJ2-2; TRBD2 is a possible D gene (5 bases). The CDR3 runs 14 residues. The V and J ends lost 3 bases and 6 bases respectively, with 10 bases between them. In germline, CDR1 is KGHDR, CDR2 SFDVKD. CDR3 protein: CATSDPAGSGELFF. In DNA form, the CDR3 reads TGTGCCACCAGTGATCCGGCGGGTTCCGGGGAGCTGTTTTTT.

The CDR3 DNA reads TGTGCCAGCAGTTACTCGAACAGGGTGAGAGAGACCCAGTACTTC. This encodes CASSYSNRVRETQYF. The J gene is TRBJ2-5, the V gene TRBV6-5; weak D call: TRBD1 (6 bases). Between the trimmed V and J ends, which lost 0 bases and 4 bases, there was a span of 12 bases. Germline CDR1 is MNHEY and CDR2 is SVGAGI. The CDR3 is made up of 15 amino acids.

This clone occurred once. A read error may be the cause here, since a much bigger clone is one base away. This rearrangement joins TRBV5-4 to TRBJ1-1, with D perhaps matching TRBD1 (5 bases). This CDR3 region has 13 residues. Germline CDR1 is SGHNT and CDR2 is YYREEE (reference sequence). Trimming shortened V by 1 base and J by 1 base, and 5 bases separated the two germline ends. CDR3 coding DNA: TGTGCCAGCAGCTTGACAGGGAACACTGAAGCTTTCTTT. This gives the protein CASSLTGNTEAFF.

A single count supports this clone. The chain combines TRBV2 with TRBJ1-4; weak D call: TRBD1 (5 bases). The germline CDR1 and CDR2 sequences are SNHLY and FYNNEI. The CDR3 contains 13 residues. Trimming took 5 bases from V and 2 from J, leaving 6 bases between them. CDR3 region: CASSRDTNEKLFF. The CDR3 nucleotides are TGTGCCAGCAGTCGGGACACTAATGAAAAACTGTTTTTT.

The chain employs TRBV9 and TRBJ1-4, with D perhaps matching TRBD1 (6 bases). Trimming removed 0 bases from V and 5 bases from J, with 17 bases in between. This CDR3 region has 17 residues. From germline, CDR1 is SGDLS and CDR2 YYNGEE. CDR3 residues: CASSVASGVGYNEKLFF. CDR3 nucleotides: TGTGCCAGCAGCGTAGCGTCAGGGGTAGGATACAATGAAAAACTGTTTTTT.

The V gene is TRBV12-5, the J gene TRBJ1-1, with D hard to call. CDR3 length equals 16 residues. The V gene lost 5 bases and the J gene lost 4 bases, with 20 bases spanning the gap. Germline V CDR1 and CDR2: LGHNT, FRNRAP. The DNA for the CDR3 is TGTGCTAGTGGTCCTCCGGGCGGAGCTTCGATCACTGAAGCTTTCTTT. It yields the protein CASGPPGGASITEAFF.

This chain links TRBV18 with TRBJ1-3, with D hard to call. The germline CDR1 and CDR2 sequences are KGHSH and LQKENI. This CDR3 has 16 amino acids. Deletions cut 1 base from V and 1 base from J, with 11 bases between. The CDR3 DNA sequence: TGTGCCAGCTCACCACGGAGAGATAATTCTGGAAACACCATATATTTT. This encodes CASSPRRDNSGNTIYF. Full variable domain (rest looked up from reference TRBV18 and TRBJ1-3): NAGVMQNPRHLVRRRGQEARLRCSPMKGHSHVYWYRQLPEEGLKFMVYLQKENIIDESGMPKERFSAEFPKEGPSILRIQQVVRGDSAAYFCASSPRRDNSGNTIYFGEGSWLTVV.

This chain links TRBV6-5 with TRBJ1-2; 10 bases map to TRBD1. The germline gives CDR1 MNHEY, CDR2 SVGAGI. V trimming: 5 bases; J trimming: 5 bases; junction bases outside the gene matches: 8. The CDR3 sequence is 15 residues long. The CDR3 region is CASSPLGGQGYGYTF. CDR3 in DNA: TGTGCCAGCAGTCCCCTAGGGGGACAGGGGTATGGCTACACCTTC.

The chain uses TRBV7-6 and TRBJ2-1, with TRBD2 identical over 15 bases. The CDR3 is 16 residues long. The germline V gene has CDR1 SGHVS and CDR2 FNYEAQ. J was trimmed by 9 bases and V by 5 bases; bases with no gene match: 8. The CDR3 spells CASSRTGTSGGIEQFF. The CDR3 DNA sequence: TGTGCCAGCAGCCGTACCGGGACTAGCGGGGGGATTGAGCAGTTCTTC.

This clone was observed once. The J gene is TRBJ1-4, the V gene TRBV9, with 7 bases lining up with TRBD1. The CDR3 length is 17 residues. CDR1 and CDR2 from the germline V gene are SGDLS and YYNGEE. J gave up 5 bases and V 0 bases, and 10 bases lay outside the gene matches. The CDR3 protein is CASSVDGRGQKNEKLFF. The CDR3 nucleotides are TGTGCCAGCAGCGTAGATGGTAGGGGACAGAAGAATGAAAAACTGTTTTTT.

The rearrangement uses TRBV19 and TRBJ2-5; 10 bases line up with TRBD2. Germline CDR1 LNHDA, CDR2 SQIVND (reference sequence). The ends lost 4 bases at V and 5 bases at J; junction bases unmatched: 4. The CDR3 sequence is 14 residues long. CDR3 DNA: TGTGCCAGTAGTACCTCGGGACTAGCGGAGACCCAGTACTTC. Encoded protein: CASSTSGLAETQYF. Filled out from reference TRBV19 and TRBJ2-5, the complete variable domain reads DGGITQSPKYLFRKEGQNVTLSCEQNLNHDAMYWYRQDPGQGLRLIYYSQIVNDFQKGDIAEGYSVSREKKESFPLTVTSAQKNPTAFYLCASSTSGLAETQYFGPGTRLLVL.

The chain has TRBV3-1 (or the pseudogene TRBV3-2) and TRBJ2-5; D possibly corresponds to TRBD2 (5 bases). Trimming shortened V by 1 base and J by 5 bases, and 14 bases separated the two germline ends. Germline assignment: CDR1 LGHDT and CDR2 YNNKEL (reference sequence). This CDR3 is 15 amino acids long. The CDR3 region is CASSQGPVERETQYF. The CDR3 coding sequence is TGTGCCAGCAGCCAAGGCCCGGTCGAGCGGGAGACCCAGTACTTC.

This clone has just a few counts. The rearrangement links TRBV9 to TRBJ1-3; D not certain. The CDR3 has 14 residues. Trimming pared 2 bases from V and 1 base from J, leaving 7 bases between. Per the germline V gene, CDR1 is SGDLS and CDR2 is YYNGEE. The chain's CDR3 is CASSVRGSGNTIYF. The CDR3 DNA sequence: TGTGCCAGCAGCGTGCGGGGATCTGGAAACACCATATATTTT.

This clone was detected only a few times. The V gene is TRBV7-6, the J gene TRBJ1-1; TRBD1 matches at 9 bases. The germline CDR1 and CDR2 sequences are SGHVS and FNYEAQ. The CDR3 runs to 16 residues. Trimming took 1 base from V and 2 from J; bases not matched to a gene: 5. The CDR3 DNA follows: TGTGCCAGCAGCTTAGTCACGGGACAGGGCAACACTGAAGCTTTCTTT. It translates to CASSLVTGQGNTEAFF.

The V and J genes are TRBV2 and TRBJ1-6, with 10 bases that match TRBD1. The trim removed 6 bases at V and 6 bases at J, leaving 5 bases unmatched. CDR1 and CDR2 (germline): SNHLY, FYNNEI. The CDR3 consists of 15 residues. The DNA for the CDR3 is TGTGCCAGCAGACGACAGGGGGCGAGTAATTCACCCCTCCACTTT. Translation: CASRRQGASNSPLHF.

The CDR3 region is CASSTGTGGVTGANVLTF. For the CDR3, the DNA is TGTGCCAGCAGCACCGGGACAGGGGGCGTAACTGGGGCCAACGTCCTGACTTTC. The genes are TRBV5-4 and TRBJ2-6, with TRBD1 identical over 12 bases. Germline CDR1 is SGHNT and CDR2 is YYREEE (reference sequence). With V trimmed by 4 bases and J by 2 bases, 7 bases remained unmatched. The CDR3 is made up of 18 amino acids.

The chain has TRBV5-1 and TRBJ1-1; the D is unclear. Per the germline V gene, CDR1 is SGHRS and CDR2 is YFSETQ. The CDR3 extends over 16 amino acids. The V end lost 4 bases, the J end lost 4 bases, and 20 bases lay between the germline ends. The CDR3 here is CASSATVQLAGTEAFF. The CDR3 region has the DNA TGCGCCAGCAGCGCAACAGTGCAGTTGGCGGGCACTGAAGCTTTCTTT.

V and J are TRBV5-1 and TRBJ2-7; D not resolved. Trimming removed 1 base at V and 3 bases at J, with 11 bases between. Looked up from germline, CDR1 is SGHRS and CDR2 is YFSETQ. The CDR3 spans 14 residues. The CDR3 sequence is CASSLLPGLYEQYV. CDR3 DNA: TGCGCCAGCAGCTTGTTGCCCGGGCTCTACGAGCAGTACGTC.

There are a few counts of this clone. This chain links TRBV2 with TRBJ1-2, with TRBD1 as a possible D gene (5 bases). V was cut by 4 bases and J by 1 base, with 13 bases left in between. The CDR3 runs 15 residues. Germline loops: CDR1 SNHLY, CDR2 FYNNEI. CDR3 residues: CASSALQGVNYGYTF. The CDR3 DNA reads TGTGCCAGCAGTGCTCTCCAGGGCGTTAACTATGGCTACACCTTC.

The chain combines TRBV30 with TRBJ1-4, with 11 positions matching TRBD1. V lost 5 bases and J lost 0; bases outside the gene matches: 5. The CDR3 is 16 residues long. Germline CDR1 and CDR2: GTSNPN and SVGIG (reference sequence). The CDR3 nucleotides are TGTGCCTGGTCGACGGACAGGGGGCCAACTAATGAAAAACTGTTTTTT. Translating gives CAWSTDRGPTNEKLFF.

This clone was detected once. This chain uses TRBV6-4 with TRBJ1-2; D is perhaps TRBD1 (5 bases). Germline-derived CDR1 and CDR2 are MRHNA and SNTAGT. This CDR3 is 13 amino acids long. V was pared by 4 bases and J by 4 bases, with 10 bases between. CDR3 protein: CASSGGPSYGYTF. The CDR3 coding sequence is TGTGCCAGCAGTGGGGGACCGTCCTATGGCTACACCTTC.

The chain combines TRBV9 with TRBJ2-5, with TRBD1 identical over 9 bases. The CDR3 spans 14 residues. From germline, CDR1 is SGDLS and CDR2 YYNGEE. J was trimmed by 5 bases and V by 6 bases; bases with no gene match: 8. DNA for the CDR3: TGTGCCAGCACCATGGGACAGGGCGGGGAGACCCAGTACTTC. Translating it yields CASTMGQGGETQYF.

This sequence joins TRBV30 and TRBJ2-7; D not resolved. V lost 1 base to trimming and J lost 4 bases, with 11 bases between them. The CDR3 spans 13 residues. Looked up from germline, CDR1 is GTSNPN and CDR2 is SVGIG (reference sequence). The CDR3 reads CAWSAPSGYEQYV. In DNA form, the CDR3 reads TGTGCCTGGAGTGCTCCCAGTGGGTACGAGCAGTACGTC.